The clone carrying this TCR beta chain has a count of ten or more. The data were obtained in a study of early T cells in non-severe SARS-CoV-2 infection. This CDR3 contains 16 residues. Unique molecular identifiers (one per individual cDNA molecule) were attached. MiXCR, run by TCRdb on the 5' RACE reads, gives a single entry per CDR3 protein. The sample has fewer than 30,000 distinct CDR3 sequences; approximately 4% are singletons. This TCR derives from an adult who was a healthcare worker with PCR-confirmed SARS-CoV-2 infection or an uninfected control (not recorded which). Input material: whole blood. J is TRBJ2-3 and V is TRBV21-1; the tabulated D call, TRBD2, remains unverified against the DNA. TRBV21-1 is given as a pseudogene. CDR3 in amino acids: CASSIRKRGVTDTQYF. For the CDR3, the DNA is TGTGCCAGCAGCATCAGAAAGCGGGGGGTCACAGATACGCAGTATTTT.